This TCR beta chain is from a study of shared clonotypes between healthy human individuals. At the level of the study: Donors had three CD4 naive, three CD4 memory, two CD8 naive and one CD8 memory plate apiece. Findings and limits, study-wide: For naive CD4 cells, around 5% of clonotypes were shared across several donors. The four-donor shared clonotypes exceeded non-shared clonotypes in generation probability, with non-shared ones scoring lower.

As defined, naive CD8 cells were CD45RO-negative and positively selected for CCR7, with terminally differentiated effector memory CD45RA+ cells excluded. As processed by the authors: As immunoSEQ supplied junction-only sequences (without quality scores), filtering differed. Profiling relied on immunoSEQ multiplex PCR, and the TCRdb table lists in-frame clones only, not all of them. The DNA gave D and trimming, while V, J and clone size come from that table. In the table there are around 600,000 clones, roughly 95% of which are singletons. A note on this clone: Its specificity is not known.

V lost 7 bases and J lost 3, with 10 bases in between. In germline, CDR1 is SQVTM, CDR2 ANQGSEA. The length of the CDR3 is 12 residues. Sequenced sample: naive CD8+ T cells sorted from blood. This chain connects TRBV29-1 to TRBJ2-1; unclear D gene. The sequence was obtained from a woman in her 30s in good health. The CDR3 DNA reads TGCAGCGACGGACCGAACTACAATGAGCAGTTCTTC. It yields the protein CSDGPNYNEQFF.